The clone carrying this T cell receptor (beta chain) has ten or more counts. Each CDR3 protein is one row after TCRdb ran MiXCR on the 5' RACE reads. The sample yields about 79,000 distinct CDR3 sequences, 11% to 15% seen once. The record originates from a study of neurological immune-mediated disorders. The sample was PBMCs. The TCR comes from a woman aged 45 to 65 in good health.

In DNA form, the CDR3 reads TGCGCCAGCAGTACTGGCGGTTCCCCGAGGGAAGCTTTCTTT. Its protein is CASSTGGSPREAFF. The J gene is TRBJ1-1, the V gene TRBV5-1; D is unresolved. CDR1 is SGHRS and CDR2 is YFSETQ in the germline V gene. Trimming took 5 bases from V and 8 from J, leaving 19 bases between them. This CDR3 contains 14 residues.